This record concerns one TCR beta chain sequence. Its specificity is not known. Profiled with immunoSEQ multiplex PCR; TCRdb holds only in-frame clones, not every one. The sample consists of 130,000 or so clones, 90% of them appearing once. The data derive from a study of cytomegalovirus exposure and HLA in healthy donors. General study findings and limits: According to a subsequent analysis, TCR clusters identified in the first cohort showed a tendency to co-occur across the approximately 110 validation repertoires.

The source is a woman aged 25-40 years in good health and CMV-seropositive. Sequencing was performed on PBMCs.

The CDR3 DNA follows: TGTGCCAGCAGACCACGGATACTAGCGGGAGCCGAGCAGTACTTC. Residues: CASRPRILAGAEQYF. The V call is TRBV6-5, the J call TRBJ2-7, with TRBD2 identical over 11 bases. Losses at the gene ends were 6 bases for V and 6 bases for J; bases not matched to a gene: 10. The CDR3 has 15 residues. Germline CDR1 is MNHEY and CDR2 is SVGAGI.